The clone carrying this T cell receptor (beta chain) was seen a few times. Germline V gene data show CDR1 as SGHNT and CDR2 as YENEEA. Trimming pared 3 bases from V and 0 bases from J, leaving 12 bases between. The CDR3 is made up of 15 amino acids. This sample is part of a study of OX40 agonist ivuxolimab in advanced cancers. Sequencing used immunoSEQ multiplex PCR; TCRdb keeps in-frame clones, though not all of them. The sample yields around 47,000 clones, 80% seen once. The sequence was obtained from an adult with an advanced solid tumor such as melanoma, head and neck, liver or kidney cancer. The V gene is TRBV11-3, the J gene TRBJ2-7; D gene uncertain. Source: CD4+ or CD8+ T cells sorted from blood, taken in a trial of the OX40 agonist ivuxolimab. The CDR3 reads CASSLIAALSYEQYF. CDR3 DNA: TGTGCCAGCAGCTTGATTGCAGCCCTCTCCTACGAGCAGTACTTC. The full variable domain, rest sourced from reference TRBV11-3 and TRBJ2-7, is EAGVVQSPRYKIIEKKQPVAFWCNPISGHNTLYWYLQNLGQGPELLIRYENEEAVDDSQLPKDRFSAERLKGVDSTLKIQPAELGDSAVYLCASSLIAALSYEQYFGPGTRLTVT.